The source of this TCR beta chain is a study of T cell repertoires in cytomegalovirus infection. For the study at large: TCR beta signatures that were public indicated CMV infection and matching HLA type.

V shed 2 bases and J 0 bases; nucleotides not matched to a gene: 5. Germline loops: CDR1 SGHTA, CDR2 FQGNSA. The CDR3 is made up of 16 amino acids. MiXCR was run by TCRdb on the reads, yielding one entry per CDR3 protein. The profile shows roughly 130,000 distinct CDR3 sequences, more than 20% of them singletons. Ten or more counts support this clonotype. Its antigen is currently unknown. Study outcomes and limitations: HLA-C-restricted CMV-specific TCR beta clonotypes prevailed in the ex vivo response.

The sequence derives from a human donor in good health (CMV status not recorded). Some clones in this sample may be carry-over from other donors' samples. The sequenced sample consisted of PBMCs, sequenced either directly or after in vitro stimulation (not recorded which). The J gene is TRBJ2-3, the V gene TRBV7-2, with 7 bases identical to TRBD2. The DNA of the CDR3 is TGTGCCAGCAGCTTACTTAGCGGGTCTAGCACAGATACGCAGTATTTT. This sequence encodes CASSLLSGSSTDTQYF.